This T cell receptor (beta chain) comes out of a study of tumor-infiltrating lymphocytes in primary liver carcinoma. Overall study findings and caveats: Between tumor regions, pairs overlapped more than tumor-adjacent and tumor-blood pairs did.

By share of the sample, this clonotype is medium-sized (0.01 to 0.1%). Its antigen is currently unknown. Both RNA and DNA were isolated together from 20-30 mg of bulk tissue that had not been sorted. The study enrolled treatment-naive patients with chronic HBV infection. With a constant-region primer, TCR beta cDNA was made from roughly 500 ng of total RNA. Library construction for TCR beta comprised three nested multiplex PCR rounds performed with slightly modified ARM-PCR. One entry per CDR3 protein results from TCRdb running MiXCR on the multiplex PCR reads. This sample has tens of thousands of distinct CDR3 sequences, with more than 75% found just once. This TCR came from a woman aged 25 to 39 with primary liver carcinoma and hepatitis B virus infection. The sequencing input was liver tumor tissue from sampling region 2. Subset specified: tumor region T2, inferior pole.

As DNA, the CDR3 is TGTGCCAGCAGCTTAAAGGGGAGGACAGGGGTCCGCTCTGGGGCCAACGTCCTGACTTTC. This gives the protein CASSLKGRTGVRSGANVLTF. The chain links TRBV12-3 or TRBV12-4 to TRBJ2-6; the match to TRBD1 covers 9 bases. This CDR3 is built from 20 residues. The V gene end was trimmed by 6 bases and the J gene end by 0 bases; junction bases not matched to a gene: 15.